This is a list of T cell receptor beta chains from one sample in a study of CD8 T cells in ankylosing spondylitis. TCRdb fed the 5' RACE reads into MiXCR, producing one record per CDR3 protein. The table shows more than 200,000 distinct CDR3 sequences, with more than 20% occurring only once. The sequencing input was blood, either unsorted or a sorted T cell fraction (not recorded which). The source of these receptors is a male donor with ankylosing spondylitis or in good health (not recorded which). CDR3s include the opening cysteine and the closing phenylalanine or tryptophan. A D gene is named only where the DNA matches it firmly. Clone size, where shown, is once, few, many, or a class for clones that have expanded.

>NA|many|TRBJ1-3|TRBV10-3
TGTGCCATCAGTGAGTCGGGGGTCTCGAGAAACACCATATATTTT
CAISESGVSRNTIYF
>NA|NA|TRBJ1-1|TRBV12-3/TRBV12-4
TGTGCCAGCAGTTCCTCGACAGGAGGGACTGAAGCTTTCTTT
CASSSSTGGTEAFF
>NA|many|TRBJ2-1|TRBV12-3/TRBV12-4
TGTGCCAGCAGGTCCGGGACTGACAATGAGCAGTTCTTC
CASRSGTDNEQFF
>NA|many|TRBJ2-5|TRBV20-1
TGCAGTGGGACCGTTCAAGAGACCCAGTACTTC
CSGTVQETQYF
>TRBD1|many|TRBJ1-6|TRBV7-9
TGTGCCAGCAGCTTAGCCGGGACAGGGAATTCACCCCTCCACTTT
CASSLAGTGNSPLHF
>TRBD1|NA|TRBJ2-7|TRBV11-2
TGTGCCAGCAGCTTAGGACATCAGGGGGCCGGGGAGCAGTACTTC
CASSLGHQGAGEQYF
>TRBD2|NA|TRBJ2-5|TRBV20-1
TGCAGTGCTACCGCAGATGCGGGGGGAGGAAGGACCCAGTACTTC
CSATADAGGGRTQYF
>TRBD2|many|TRBJ2-5|TRBV15
TGTGCCACCTCCAAGCCCGGGACTAGTGCCAGAAAGCGGTACTTC
CATSKPGTSARKRYF
>TRBD1|NA|TRBJ2-5|TRBV20-1
TGCAGTGCTAGACAGGACAGGGTCCAAGAGACCCAGTACTTC
CSARQDRVQETQYF
>TRBD1|many|TRBJ1-1|TRBV29-1
TGCAGCGTTGCCGGTTTGGACAGGACGGAAGCTTTCTTT
CSVAGLDRTEAFF
>TRBD2|few|TRBJ2-1|TRBV12-3/TRBV12-4
TGTGCCAGCAGCCGAAGTCGGACTAGTAATGAGCAGTTCTTC
CASSRSRTSNEQFF
>NA|many|TRBJ2-2|TRBV5-1
TGCGCCAGCAGCTTGGCGCTCCGCACGAACACCGGGGAGCTGTTTTTT
CASSLALRTNTGELFF
>NA|NA|TRBJ2-3|TRBV7-2
TGTGCCAGCAGCTTCGTCCCCGGGGCAGATACGCAGTATTTT
CASSFVPGADTQYF
>TRBD2|many|TRBJ2-3|TRBV6-4
TGTGCCACCAGGACTAGCGGGGGCACAGATACGCAGTATTTT
CATRTSGGTDTQYF
>NA|many|TRBJ2-2|TRBV12-3/TRBV12-4
TGTGCCAGCAGTTTAATCAGGACCGGGGAGCTGTTTTTT
CASSLIRTGELFF
>NA|many|TRBJ2-2|TRBV10-3
TGTGCCATCAGTGATCCGGGCCGAGCCACCGGGGAGCTGTTTTTT
CAISDPGRATGELFF
>NA|few|TRBJ1-6|TRBV12-3/TRBV12-4
TGTGCCAGCAGCTCCGGGACCAGCAGTTCACCCCTCCACTTT
CASSSGTSSSPLHF
>NA|NA|TRBJ2-7|TRBV6-5
TGTGCCAGCAGTTACTCGATCCAAACCTACGAGCAGTACTTC
CASSYSIQTYEQYF
>TRBD1|NA|TRBJ2-3|TRBV27
TGTGCCAGCAGTCCTCCGGGACAGCTAACAGATACGCAGTATTTT
CASSPPGQLTDTQYF
>TRBD2|many|TRBJ2-3|TRBV20-1
TGCAGTGCTTTTAGCGCTAGCGGGGGGTTAGATACGCAGTATTTT
CSAFSASGGLDTQYF
>NA|NA|TRBJ2-3|TRBV5-4
TGTGCCAGCAGCTCCATAGAGGAGGGCACAGATACGCAGTATTTT
CASSSIEEGTDTQYF
>TRBD2|many|TRBJ2-3|TRBV5-1
TGCGCCAGCAGCTTGGAGTTAGCGGGGGCAGATACGCAGTATTTT
CASSLELAGADTQYF
>NA|many|TRBJ2-5|TRBV20-1
TGCAGTGCCGCGGGGACAGCTCAAGAGACCCAGTACTTC
CSAAGTAQETQYF
>NA|many|TRBJ1-1|TRBV29-1
TGCAGCGTAGGAACAGTGATGAACACTGAAGCTTTCTTT
CSVGTVMNTEAFF
>TRBD1|few|TRBJ2-1|TRBV6-1
TGTGCCAGCAGCCTGACAGGGTGGCATGAGCAGTTCTTC
CASSLTGWHEQFF
>NA|few|TRBJ2-7|TRBV5-1
TGCGCCAGCAGCTTGGATCAACCCACAGGGAGGCCCTTGGGAGAGCAGTACTTC
CASSLDQPTGRPLGEQYF
>TRBD2|NA|TRBJ2-7|TRBV4-2
TGTGCCAGCAGCCAAGATCAAGCGGGGGAGGCCTACGAGCAGTACTTC
CASSQDQAGEAYEQYF
>TRBD1|few|TRBJ2-7|TRBV6-1
TGTGCCAGTTTAGACAGGGACCTTCGCTCCTACGAGCAGTACTTC
CASLDRDLRSYEQYF
>NA|many|TRBJ1-2|TRBV20-1
TGCAGTGCAACACCGCGGGGTGGCTACACCTTC
CSATPRGGYTF
>TRBD1|many|TRBJ1-5|TRBV6-1
TGTGCCAGCAGTCCTAGGACAGGGGGCACCAATCAGCCCCAGCATTTT
CASSPRTGGTNQPQHF
>NA|NA|TRBJ2-1|TRBV7-2
TGTGCCAGCAGCCCCGCCCTGGACTGGGGCTTGGTCTTC
CASSPALDWGLVF
>NA|many|TRBJ2-7|TRBV2
TGTGCCAGCTACCGCCGAGTCCAGACCTACGAGCAGTACTTC
CASYRRVQTYEQYF
>TRBD2|few|TRBJ2-5|TRBV29-1
TGCAGCGTTGATAAGCGGGGGGGACAAGAGACCCAGTACTTC
CSVDKRGGQETQYF
>TRBD1|once|TRBJ2-5|TRBV5-6
TGTGCCAGCAGCTCTCCCGGGACAGAGTACCAAGAGACCCAGTACTTC
CASSSPGTEYQETQYF
>TRBD2|many|TRBJ2-3|TRBV29-1
TGCAGCGTTGAAGGAACCGCGGGACTAGGCACAGATACGCAGTATTTT
CSVEGTAGLGTDTQYF
>TRBD2|NA|TRBJ2-5|TRBV20-1
TGCGGCCCGACGCCGGGACTAGGAGAAGAGACCCAGTACTTC
CGPTPGLGEETQYF
>TRBD1|many|TRBJ1-1|TRBV29-1
TGCAGCGTTCGGTACAGGGGGGACACTGAAGCTTTCTTT
CSVRYRGDTEAFF
>NA|NA|TRBJ2-3|TRBV6-1
TGTGCCAGCAGTGAGGACAATTGGGGAGATACGCAGTATTTT
CASSEDNWGDTQYF
>TRBD1|many|TRBJ2-2|TRBV28
TGTGCCTCGACAGGGGGCAGCGCGAACACCGGGGAGCTGTTTTTT
CASTGGSANTGELFF
>TRBD1|many|TRBJ2-2|TRBV27
TGTGCCAGCAGTTTTGAGGGGACAGGGGGCCAGGGACGGGACACCGGGGAGCTGTTTTTT
CASSFEGTGGQGRDTGELFF
>TRBD1|NA|TRBJ2-5|TRBV5-6
TGTGCCAGCAGCTTGAGAGGCAGGGGGCATCGAGAGACCCAGTACTTC
CASSLRGRGHRETQYF
>NA|NA|TRBJ2-7|TRBV6-7
TGTGCCAGCAAACGGGACTCCGGCCCTTACGAGCAGTACTTC
CASKRDSGPYEQYF
>TRBD2|many|TRBJ2-1|TRBV7-6
TGTGCCAGCAGCTTAAAAGGACTAGCGGCCTCCTACAATGAGCAGTTCTTC
CASSLKGLAASYNEQFF
>NA|many|TRBJ1-2|TRBV29-1
TGCAGCGTTGGCACCGCTGGGGGCTACACCTTC
CSVGTAGGYTF
>NA|few|TRBJ2-6|TRBV19
TGTGCCAGTAGTGGAGGGTCTGGGGCCAACGTCCTGACTTTC
CASSGGSGANVLTF
>NA|NA|TRBJ1-6|TRBV3-1
TGTGCCAGCAGCCCTTCCTGGAGCTCCTATAATTCACCCCTCCACTTT
CASSPSWSSYNSPLHF
>NA|many|TRBJ2-7|TRBV3-1
TGTGCCAGCAGCCAAGATAACGAGCAGTACTTC
CASSQDNEQYF
>NA|NA|TRBJ2-3|TRBV29-1
TGCAGCGTTTATTCGGGGCCTTCAGATACGCAGTATTTT
CSVYSGPSDTQYF
>NA|many|TRBJ2-5|TRBV20-1
TGCAGTGCTTCACCAGACAGGACTGTTCAAGAGACCCAGTACTTC
CSASPDRTVQETQYF
>TRBD1|many|TRBJ2-3|TRBV11-2
TGTGCCAGCAGGAAACCCGGACAGGGGATTACAGATACGCAGTATTTT
CASRKPGQGITDTQYF
>NA|NA|TRBJ2-5|TRBV6-1
TGTGCCAGCACCGGAGGGCCCAGAGGGACCCAGTACTTC
CASTGGPRGTQYF